This T cell receptor (beta chain) was found in a study of blood T cell repertoires in COVID-19. In the study overall: Donors in the United States, Italy and Spain gave samples during acute or convalescent COVID-19. The analysed material was cDNA or gDNA that came from T cells, B-cell-depleted T cells, or PBMCs.

In the study's own analysis: Estimated nucleated cell counts came from reference gene primer amplification. The repertoire was sequenced with immunoSEQ multiplex PCR; TCRdb's copy has only in-frame clones and lacks some. The DNA was the basis for D and trimming; V, J and clone size are from that table. The table lists fewer than 100,000 clones, about 80% of them singletons, with approximately 25% in the top ten. Looked up from germline, CDR1 is SQVTM and CDR2 is ANQGSEA. V lost 7 bases, J lost 4 bases, and 14 bases lay in between. The CDR3 length is 12 residues. The origin of this receptor is a man between 65 and 80 years old with acute or convalescent COVID-19. The sequencing sample was made of peripheral blood. The J gene is TRBJ2-7, the V gene TRBV29-1; D uncertain. The chain's CDR3 is CSASRGQYEQYF. CDR3 sequence (DNA): TGCAGCGCTAGTCGAGGCCAATACGAGCAGTACTTC.